This note documents a single T cell receptor (beta chain) sequence. Its antigen remains unknown. This record belongs to a study of Tregs in tolerant kidney transplant recipients. Overall study context: Mixed chimerism was transient after nonmyeloablative marrow transplants from related graft donors.

Unstimulated Tregs (CD4+CD25+CD127-) and CD4+CD25- non-Tregs were sorted from PBMCs. With 4 bases removed from V and 1 base from J, the gap between germline ends came to 10 bases. Germline-derived CDR1 and CDR2 are SGHVS and FQNEAQ. The CDR3 is 14 residues long. Study-wide results and caveats: Validation in larger populations is needed because few patients were studied.

The repertoire was sequenced with immunoSEQ multiplex PCR; TCRdb's copy has only in-frame clones and lacks some. This sample yields tens of thousands of clones, of which 90% to 95% are seen a single time; 0.4% to 0.55% belongs to the top ten. The sample was CD4+ T cells from blood, taken before the transplant. The sequence came from a human donor who received a combined kidney and bone marrow transplant. V and J are TRBV7-8 and TRBJ2-5, with D perhaps TRBD1 (5 bases). The CDR3 DNA follows: TGTGCCAGCAGCTATCGACAGCCCCAAGAGACCCAGTACTTC. Translating gives CASSYRQPQETQYF.